Listed here are 19 T cell receptor beta chains from one sample, sequenced in a study of T cell responses to AZD1222 COVID-19 vaccine. Sequenced by immunoSEQ multiplex PCR; TCRdb stores in-frame clones only, minus some. This table holds under 150,000 clones, roughly nine tenths found once. The input for sequencing was peripheral blood, taken 28 days after the second AZD1222 dose. Receptor source: an adult who received the AZD1222 COVID-19 vaccine.

V usage is TRBV7-9 and J usage is TRBJ1-2; 8 bases match TRBD1. Trimming took 4 bases from V and 0 from J; bases not matched to a gene: 4. Germline V lookup: CDR1 SEHNR, CDR2 FQNEAQ (reference sequence). The CDR3 spans 15 residues. The CDR3 region is CASSYQGAANYGYTF. The CDR3 DNA reads as TGTGCCAGCAGCTATCAGGGGGCGGCTAACTATGGCTACACCTTC.

This chain joins TRBV15 and TRBJ1-6; D unclear. Deletions cut 1 base from V and 8 bases from J, with 12 bases between. The CDR3 extends over 15 amino acids. CDR1 and CDR2 from the germline V gene are LNHNV and YYDKDF (reference sequence). CDR3 DNA sequence: TGTGCCACCAGCAGAGTAACGGGGAGCGATTCACCCCTCCACTTT. This translates into CATSRVTGSDSPLHF.

The chain links TRBV12-3 or TRBV12-4 to TRBJ2-1, with 7 bases that match TRBD1. The CDR3 runs to 11 residues. V lost 6 bases, J lost 10 bases, and 3 bases stayed unmatched. The DNA of the CDR3 is TGTGCCAGCAGCAACAGGGGCGAGCAGTTCTTC. The encoded protein is CASSNRGEQFF.

V gene TRBV27 combines with J gene TRBJ2-3; 8 positions match TRBD2. The CDR3 has 16 residues. The germline CDR1 and CDR2 sequences are MNHEY and SMNVEV (reference sequence). J was trimmed by 0 bases and V by 6 bases; bases with no gene match: 8. CDR3 coding DNA: TGTGCCAGCAGCCTCGGGGGGGGTTTGAGCACAGATACGCAGTATTTT. Its translation is CASSLGGGLSTDTQYF.

This CDR3 reads CASSRLGGGSGDTQYF. The CDR3 region has the DNA TGCGCCAGCAGCCGCCTTGGGGGAGGGTCGGGGGATACGCAGTATTTT. The rearrangement joins TRBV5-1 to TRBJ2-3; 7 bases match TRBD2. The germline CDR1 and CDR2 sequences are SGHRS and YFSETQ. The CDR3 extends over 16 amino acids. Trimming took 4 bases from V and 6 from J; bases not matched to a gene: 14. The whole variable domain, remainder taken from reference TRBV5-1 and TRBJ2-3, is KAGVTQTPRYLIKTRGQQVTLSCSPISGHRSVSWYQQTPGQGLQFLFEYFSETQRNKGNFPGRFSGRQFSNSRSEMNVSTLELGDSALYLCASSRLGGGSGDTQYFGPGTRLTVL.

The V call is TRBV18, the J call TRBJ2-1; possible D gene TRBD1, 6 bases. The germline V and J ends were trimmed by 3 bases and 5 bases, with 14 bases remaining between them. The CDR3 has 15 residues. Germline assignment: CDR1 KGHSH and CDR2 LQKENI. DNA of the CDR3: TGTGCCAGCTCACCCATCGGACAGACAAACAATGAGCAGTTCTTC. Encoded protein: CASSPIGQTNNEQFF.

This chain joins TRBV6-5 and TRBJ2-7; 9 nucleotides match TRBD1. Trimming at V came to 7 bases and at J to 2 bases, leaving 6 bases not matched to a gene. Germline V gene data show CDR1 as MNHEY and CDR2 as SVGAGI. The CDR3 is 14 residues long. The CDR3 sequence: CASTRDRETYEQYF. For the CDR3, the DNA is TGTGCCAGCACCCGGGACAGGGAAACCTACGAGCAGTACTTC.

This chain joins TRBV7-3 and TRBJ2-7, with 9 bases aligning to TRBD2. Germline CDR1 and CDR2: SGHTA and FQGTGA. The CDR3 runs to 15 residues. V shed 5 bases and J 0 bases; nucleotides not matched to a gene: 5. The CDR3: CASSPLAGSSYEQYF. The DNA for the CDR3 is TGTGCCAGCAGCCCCCTAGCGGGGAGCTCCTACGAGCAGTACTTC.

V is TRBV14 and J is TRBJ2-2; D not certain. CDR1 is SGHDN, CDR2 FVKESK, per germline. The CDR3 spans 13 residues. Trimming left V 0 bases short and J 8 bases short, with 7 bases between. As DNA, the CDR3 is TGTGCCAGCAGCCAAGATCTTGAGGGGGAGCTGTTTTTT. It translates to CASSQDLEGELFF.

Concerning this clone itself: This CDR3 is also generated by other DNA sequences in the sample. The V call is TRBV20-1, the J call TRBJ1-2; D uncertain. Germline values: CDR1 DFQATT, CDR2 SNEGSKA (reference sequence). Trimming took 5 bases from V and 3 from J, leaving 7 bases between them. The CDR3 covers 11 residues. CDR3 protein: CSARVDYGYTF. CDR3 DNA: TGCAGTGCTCGGGTGGACTATGGCTACACCTTC.

This sequence joins TRBV27 and TRBJ1-2; 10 nucleotides align to TRBD1. Germline loops: CDR1 MNHEY, CDR2 SMNVEV (reference sequence). This CDR3 contains 13 residues. J lost 2 bases, V lost 8 bases, and 2 bases had no gene match. CDR3 sequence: CASADRGNYGYTF. In DNA, the CDR3 is TGTGCCAGCGCGGACAGGGGGAACTATGGCTACACCTTC.

This clone showed up just once. The chain links TRBV18 to TRBJ2-1, with D maybe TRBD2 (5 bases). Germline-derived CDR1 and CDR2 are KGHSH and LQKENI. The CDR3 is 13 residues long. Deletions cut 2 bases from V and 9 bases from J, with 11 bases between. For the CDR3, the DNA is TGTGCCAGCTCACCAGCGGGTGAAGGTGAGCAGTTCTTC. Translating it yields CASSPAGEGEQFF.

The rearrangement links TRBV7-9 to TRBJ1-1, with D possibly being TRBD1 (5 bases). Germline V lookup: CDR1 SEHNR, CDR2 FQNEAQ (reference sequence). Trimming left V 3 bases short and J 5 bases short, with 13 bases between. This CDR3 spans 14 amino acids. Here the CDR3 DNA reads TGTGCCAGCAGCTTCCAGGGTGCTGGTACTGAAGCTTTCTTT. Protein: CASSFQGAGTEAFF.

The chain combines TRBV27 with TRBJ1-1, with 8 bases fitting TRBD1. Germline V CDR1 and CDR2: MNHEY, SMNVEV (reference sequence). The V gene end was trimmed by 5 bases and the J gene end by 5 bases; junction bases not matched to a gene: 10. There are 15 residues in the CDR3. The CDR3 DNA follows: TGTGCCAGCAGTCCATACAGGGGGGCAAGTACTGAAGCTTTCTTT. The encoded protein is CASSPYRGASTEAFF.

The rearrangement joins TRBV5-1 to TRBJ1-2; no reliable D call. The CDR3 is 14 residues long. Trimming took 3 bases from V and 2 from J, leaving 11 bases between them. The germline CDR1 and CDR2 sequences are SGHRS and YFSETQ. The CDR3 is CASSSGPENYGYTF. CDR3 bases: TGCGCCAGCAGCTCAGGTCCAGAGAACTATGGCTACACCTTC. Using reference TRBV5-1 and TRBJ1-2 for the parts outside the CDR3, the full variable domain is KAGVTQTPRYLIKTRGQQVTLSCSPISGHRSVSWYQQTPGQGLQFLFEYFSETQRNKGNFPGRFSGRQFSNSRSEMNVSTLELGDSALYLCASSSGPENYGYTFGSGTRLTVV.

The gene calls are TRBV6-2 or TRBV6-3 and TRBJ2-1; D is undetermined. In germline, CDR1 is MNHEY, CDR2 SVGEGT. The CDR3 consists of 15 residues. Trimming cost V 2 bases and J 4 bases, with 12 bases left between them. CDR3: CASSYARPTYNEQFF. In nucleotides, the CDR3 is TGTGCCAGCAGTTACGCCCGCCCTACGTACAATGAGCAGTTCTTC.

The chain has TRBV11-2 and TRBJ2-7; the D gene is possibly TRBD2 (5 bases). V was pared by 7 bases and J by 4 bases, with 17 bases between. The CDR3 contains 14 residues. CDR1 is SGHAT and CDR2 is FQNNGV in the germline V gene. The CDR3 loop is CASNSGSVQYEQYF. The CDR3 coding sequence is TGTGCCAGCAACAGCGGCTCGGTTCAATACGAGCAGTACTTC.

This chain joins TRBV27 and TRBJ2-1, with D possibly being TRBD2 (6 bases). This CDR3 comprises 15 residues. Germline CDR1 MNHEY, CDR2 SMNVEV (reference sequence). V was cut by 5 bases and J by 2 bases, with 13 bases left in between. CDR3 sequence (DNA): TGTGCCAGCAGTCCCTGGGACTTACCCTACAATGAGCAGTTCTTC. This sequence encodes CASSPWDLPYNEQFF.

The rearrangement uses TRBV15 and TRBJ1-5; tentatively, D is TRBD1 (5 bases). Germline CDR1 and CDR2: LNHNV and YYDKDF (reference sequence). The CDR3 loop spans 13 amino acids. Trimming cost V 7 bases and J 2 bases, with 9 bases left between them. Here the CDR3 reads CATKGQGNQPQHF. The DNA for the CDR3 is TGTGCCACCAAGGGGCAGGGCAATCAGCCCCAGCATTTT.